The rows below give T cell receptor beta chains drawn from one sample of a study of T-cell memory formation after mild COVID-19. TCRdb analysed the 5' RACE reads with MiXCR anew, one entry per CDR3 protein. The profile shows roughly 550,000 distinct CDR3 sequences, 20% of them singletons. Sequenced input: PBMCs or a T cell subset sorted from them (not recorded which). The receptor source for this set is an adult woman who had mild COVID-19 (a few samples of this study predate the infection). Cell type and time point are not known. Each CDR3 is given with its conserved first and last residue. The D gene is left open where the match is weak. Some rows mark clone size as missing; the rest say once, few, many or name a class of expanded clone.

NA	TRBJ2-1	NA	TRBV20-1	CSARESLRIMGF	TGCAGTGCTAGAGAATCGCTCCGGATAATGGGCTTC
TRBD1	TRBJ1-5	few	TRBV6-5	CASRPDRGLHQPQHF	TGTGCCAGCAGACCTGACAGGGGGCTTCATCAGCCCCAGCATTTT
TRBD1	TRBJ1-4	NA	TRBV20-1	CSASHRPGDRVNEKLFF	TGCAGTGCTAGCCATAGACCGGGAGACAGGGTAAATGAAAAACTGTTTTTT
NA	TRBJ2-7	few	TRBV20-1	CSAREHKQGSEQYF	TGCAGTGCTAGAGAACACAAACAGGGAAGCGAGCAGTACTTC
TRBD1	TRBJ1-2	many	TRBV10-3	CAISGGEGANYGYTF	TGTGCCATCAGTGGAGGTGAGGGGGCCAACTATGGCTACACCTTC
NA	TRBJ2-2	NA	TRBV19	CASSIVPGWNTGELFF	TGTGCCAGTAGTATCGTCCCGGGATGGAACACCGGGGAGCTGTTTTTT
NA	TRBJ1-1	NA	TRBV5-1	CASSLDKEGTEAFF	TGCGCCAGCAGCTTGGACAAGGAGGGAACTGAAGCTTTCTTT
NA	TRBJ2-6	NA	TRBV3-1	CASSQDAGANVLTF	TGTGCCAGCAGCCAAGATGCTGGGGCCAACGTCCTGACTTTC
NA	TRBJ2-5	NA	TRBV6-2/TRBV6-3	CASSGGLWETQYF	TGTGCCAGCAGTGGGGGACTTTGGGAGACCCAGTACTTC
NA	TRBJ1-5	NA	TRBV2	CASSTGGNQPQHF	TGTGCCAGCTCCACCGGGGGCAATCAGCCCCAGCATTTT
TRBD1	TRBJ2-3	few	TRBV5-1	CASSSGQAITDTQYF	TGCGCCAGCAGCTCGGGACAGGCGATCACAGATACGCAGTATTTT
NA	TRBJ1-3	few	TRBV6-5	CASSYSSSRNTIYF	TGTGCCAGCAGTTACTCCTCCAGTAGGAACACCATATATTTT
NA	TRBJ2-2	few	TRBV5-6	CATLKYIRDKNTGELFF	TGTGCCACACTCAAATACATCCGGGACAAGAACACCGGGGAGCTGTTTTTT
TRBD1	TRBJ2-2	few	TRBV12-3/TRBV12-4	CATLGQGTVGELFF	TGTGCCACCCTCGGACAGGGGACGGTCGGGGAGCTGTTTTTT
TRBD1	TRBJ1-2	few	TRBV10-3	CATLPPGTGYGYTF	TGTGCCACCCTCCCTCCCGGGACAGGGTATGGCTACACCTTC
NA	TRBJ2-7	many	TRBV27	CASSSGLAYEQYF	TGTGCCAGCAGTTCCGGACTGGCCTACGAGCAGTACTTC
NA	TRBJ1-3	few	TRBV12-3/TRBV12-4	CASSFVGFGNTIYF	TGTGCCAGCAGTTTTGTGGGGTTCGGAAACACCATATATTTT
TRBD1	TRBJ2-7	few	TRBV7-9	CASSFATGGAGSYEQYF	TGTGCCAGCAGCTTCGCGACAGGGGGCGCGGGTAGTTACGAGCAGTACTTC
NA	TRBJ1-5	many	TRBV20-1	CSARADRDQPQHF	TGCAGTGCTAGAGCGGACCGAGATCAGCCCCAGCATTTT
NA	TRBJ1-1	NA	TRBV11-2	CASSYRRDPGSSFF	TGTGCCAGCAGCTACCGCCGGGACCCAGGGTCGTCTTTCTTT
NA	TRBJ2-1	NA	TRBV30	CAWGKVLLNEQFF	TGTGCCTGGGGGAAGGTTTTGCTCAATGAGCAGTTCTTC
NA	TRBJ1-3	few	TRBV30	CAWSSTGTSGNTIYF	TGTGCCTGGAGTTCAACAGGGACATCTGGAAACACCATATATTTT
NA	TRBJ2-7	NA	TRBV25-1	CASGDSPHEQYF	TGTGCAAGTGGGGACTCCCCCCACGAGCAGTACTTC
NA	TRBJ2-7	NA	TRBV4-3	CASSRGEGVDEQYF	TGCGCCAGCAGCCGAGGGGAAGGGGTTGACGAGCAGTACTTC
NA	TRBJ2-3	few	TRBV7-3	CASSLTRVRASTDTQYF	TGTGCCAGCAGCCTCACAAGGGTACGAGCTAGCACAGATACGCAGTATTTT
NA	TRBJ2-2	once	TRBV2	CASKDSNTGELFF	TGTGCCAGCAAGGACTCGAACACCGGGGAGCTGTTTTTT
TRBD2	TRBJ2-1	NA	TRBV7-2	CASSPFREGYNEQFF	TGTGCCAGCAGCCCCTTTCGGGAGGGTTACAATGAGCAGTTCTTC
TRBD2	TRBJ2-3	many	TRBV7-2	CASSYSGRRDTQYF	TGTGCCAGCAGCTATAGCGGGAGAAGGGATACGCAGTATTTT
NA	TRBJ1-1	NA	TRBV29-1	CSVTGGGHTEAFF	TGCAGCGTTACAGGAGGTGGCCACACTGAAGCTTTCTTT
NA	TRBJ1-5	NA	TRBV19	CASRAVSSNQPQHF	TGTGCCAGTAGGGCGGTGAGTAGCAATCAGCCCCAGCATTTT
TRBD1	TRBJ2-2	few	TRBV11-2	CASSLQGELNTGELFF	TGTGCCAGCAGCTTACAGGGGGAGTTAAACACCGGGGAGCTTTTTTTT
TRBD1	TRBJ1-2	NA	TRBV5-1	CASSLADRVDYGYTF	TGCGCCAGCAGCTTGGCCGACAGGGTGGACTATGGCTACACCTTC
TRBD2	TRBJ2-2	many	TRBV7-2	CASSVGLVSSGELFF	TGTGCCAGCAGCGTGGGACTAGTTAGTAGCGGGGAGCTGTTTTTT
TRBD1	TRBJ1-4	few	TRBV5-1	CASSSPSGQRPTF	TGCGCCAGCAGCTCACCCTCGGGACAGCGACCGACCTTT
TRBD2	TRBJ2-1	few	TRBV6-5	CASSYSYASGRLNEQFF	TGTGCCAGCAGTTACTCGTACGCTAGCGGGAGGCTCAATGAGCAGTTCTTC